The 30 T cell receptor beta chains presented below share a single source sample, sequenced in a study of cytomegalovirus exposure and HLA in healthy donors. Sequenced by immunoSEQ multiplex PCR; TCRdb stores in-frame clones only, minus some. The table has under 300,000 clones, about 86% seen once. Sequenced: PBMCs. The receptors originated from a woman between 18 and 29 years old in good health and CMV-seronegative.

The chain is built from TRBV9 and TRBJ2-7, with 11 bases matching TRBD1. The CDR3 contains 14 residues. Trimming at V came to 5 bases and at J to 6 bases, leaving 7 bases not matched to a gene. The V gene's germline CDR1 is SGDLS and CDR2 YYNGEE. CDR3 residues: CASRNPDRGPEQYF. The CDR3 DNA reads as TGTGCCAGCAGAAATCCGGACAGGGGGCCCGAGCAGTACTTC.

The chain employs TRBV4-1 and TRBJ2-7, with D maybe TRBD2 (6 bases). Germline CDR1 MGHRA, CDR2 YSYEKL. Trimming stripped 0 bases from V and 0 bases from J, with 15 bases between. This CDR3 spans 17 amino acids. The CDR3 loop reads CASSQDFWDSSSYEQYF. Here the CDR3 DNA reads TGCGCCAGCAGCCAAGATTTCTGGGACTCAAGCTCCTACGAGCAGTACTTC.

The gene calls are TRBV6-1 and TRBJ2-1, with TRBD2 identical over 11 bases. The CDR3 runs to 15 residues. In germline, CDR1 is MNHNS, CDR2 SASEGT. Unmatched junction bases numbered 1, after V lost 0 bases and J lost 6 bases. This CDR3 is CASSEASGGVNEQFF. DNA for the CDR3: TGTGCCAGCAGTGAAGCTAGCGGGGGGGTCAATGAGCAGTTCTTC.

The J gene is TRBJ2-2, the V gene TRBV6-5; D remains unclear. V lost 5 bases, J lost 6 bases, and 13 bases lay in between. The germline gives CDR1 MNHEY, CDR2 SVGAGI. The CDR3 has 14 amino acids. The DNA for the CDR3 is TGTGCCAGCAGTCGCGTAGCCCGACCCGGGGAGCTGTTTTTT. It is translated as CASSRVARPGELFF.

The rearrangement uses TRBV4-1 and TRBJ1-5; D gene uncertain. Germline V lookup: CDR1 MGHRA, CDR2 YSYEKL. The germline V and J ends were trimmed by 0 bases and 7 bases, with 16 bases remaining between them. The CDR3 covers 16 residues. The CDR3 bases are TGCGCCAGCAGCCAAGAGGGCGGGTTGACTTGGCAGCCCCAGCATTTT. This encodes CASSQEGGLTWQPQHF.

The gene calls are TRBV18 and TRBJ1-5; D not certain. V was trimmed by 0 bases and J by 5 bases, leaving 5 bases between them. Per germline, CDR1 KGHSH and CDR2 LQKENI. This CDR3 is 13 amino acids long. The CDR3 region is CASSPPLDQPQHF. CDR3 DNA sequence: TGTGCCAGCTCACCACCACTTGATCAGCCCCAGCATTTT.

The chain joins TRBV4-3 to TRBJ2-7; 7 bases agree with TRBD1. The CDR3 contains 14 residues. The trim removed 3 bases at V and 5 bases at J, leaving 7 bases unmatched. CDR1 LGHNA and CDR2 YSLEER come from the germline V gene. The CDR3 DNA is TGCGCCAGCAGCCAGGACAGGTTGGTCCACGAGCAGTACTTC. Protein product: CASSQDRLVHEQYF.

This chain connects TRBV6-6 to TRBJ1-5, with D hard to call. The ends were cut back, 6 bases at V and 4 bases at J, with 10 bases in the middle. This CDR3 contains 13 residues. Germline V gene sequence: CDR1 MNHNY, CDR2 SVGAGI (reference sequence). The CDR3 protein is CASRVQANQPQHF. In nucleotides, the CDR3 is TGTGCCAGCAGGGTCCAGGCGAATCAGCCCCAGCATTTT.

This rearrangement joins TRBV7-9 to TRBJ1-1; D unclear. The CDR3 is 14 residues long. Germline CDR1 and CDR2: SEHNR and FQNEAQ (reference sequence). V lost 4 bases and J 6 bases, leaving 15 bases between the germline ends. CDR3 residues: CASSSAGRPPEAFF. The CDR3 bases are TGTGCCAGCAGCTCGGCTGGCAGGCCGCCTGAAGCTTTCTTT. The whole variable domain, remainder taken from reference TRBV7-9 and TRBJ1-1, is DTGVSQNPRHKITKRGQNVTFRCDPISEHNRLYWYRQTLGQGPEFLTYFQNEAQLEKSRLLSDRFSAERPKGSFSTLEIQRTEQGDSAMYLCASSSAGRPPEAFFGQGTRLTVV.

The chain recombines TRBV12-5 with TRBJ2-2; 8 nucleotides line up with TRBD1. This CDR3 comprises 16 residues. Per germline, CDR1 LGHNT and CDR2 FRNRAP. Unmatched junction bases numbered 4, after V lost 0 bases and J lost 4 bases. This chain's CDR3 is CASGLVLTGVTGELFF. The CDR3 DNA reads TGTGCTAGTGGTTTGGTACTGACAGGGGTCACCGGGGAGCTGTTTTTT.

This clone was recorded once. V usage is TRBV30 and J usage is TRBJ1-1, with D unclear. The CDR3 loop spans 15 amino acids. In germline, CDR1 is GTSNPN, CDR2 SVGIG (reference sequence). Trimming removed 7 bases at V and 4 bases at J, with 22 bases between. The chain's CDR3 is CALIRGTGGSTEAFF. CDR3 nucleotide sequence: TGTGCCTTGATCCGGGGTACGGGAGGAAGCACTGAAGCTTTCTTT. The complete variable domain, with remaining parts taken from reference TRBV30 and TRBJ1-1, reads SQTIHQWPATLVQPVGSPLSLECTVEGTSNPNLYWYRQAAGRGLQLLFYSVGIGQISSEVPQNLSASRPQDRQFILSSKKLLLSDSGFYLCALIRGTGGSTEAFFGQGTRLTVV.

V and J are TRBV5-1 and TRBJ1-1, with TRBD1 as a possible D gene (5 bases). V lost 7 bases and J lost 6, with 31 bases in between. This CDR3 contains 18 residues. Germline V gene sequence: CDR1 SGHRS, CDR2 YFSETQ. CDR3 sequence (DNA): TGCGCCAGCGGGACTTCCCCCGGGACCTTAACCCAAACCGCTGAAGCTTTCTTT. It specifies CASGTSPGTLTQTAEAFF.

The V gene is TRBV28, the J gene TRBJ1-4, with a possible D match to TRBD1 (6 bases). The CDR3 contains 14 residues. V was cut by 5 bases and J by 7 bases, with 14 bases left in between. Germline loops: CDR1 MDHEN, CDR2 SYDVKM. CDR3 sequence reads: CASSTRGSGEKLFF. The DNA of the CDR3 is TGTGCCAGCAGTACCAGGGGATCAGGTGAAAAACTGTTTTTT.

The chain has TRBV14 and TRBJ1-1, with D maybe TRBD1 (5 bases). This CDR3 is 15 amino acids long. Germline V CDR1 and CDR2: SGHDN, FVKESK. Trimming stripped 1 base from V and 4 bases from J, with 13 bases between. CDR3 in amino acids: CASSQVKGQSTEAFF. As DNA, the CDR3 is TGTGCCAGCAGCCAAGTGAAGGGGCAAAGCACTGAAGCTTTCTTT.

The V gene is TRBV11-2, the J gene TRBJ2-1, with 9 bases identical to TRBD2. Per the germline V gene, CDR1 is SGHAT and CDR2 is FQNNGV. The V segment lost 2 bases and the J segment 9 bases; nucleotides outside the gene matches: 8. This CDR3 comprises 15 residues. The CDR3 DNA reads as TGTGCCAGCAGCTTAATTCTCGCAGCGGGAGGTGAGCAGTTCTTC. This sequence encodes CASSLILAAGGEQFF.

The chain links TRBV11-3 to TRBJ2-5; D is possibly TRBD2 (6 bases). Germline CDR1 is SGHNT and CDR2 is YENEEA. This CDR3 has 15 residues. The ends were cut back, 4 bases at V and 5 bases at J, with 17 bases in the middle. The CDR3: CASSSDAGMGETQYF. The CDR3 DNA follows: TGTGCCAGCAGCTCGGATGCGGGGATGGGGGAGACCCAGTACTTC.

This chain joins TRBV10-2 and TRBJ2-7; D is possibly TRBD2 (6 bases). Trimming stripped 6 bases from V and 2 bases from J, with 11 bases between. CDR1 and CDR2 from the germline V gene are WSHSY and SAAADI. The CDR3 totals 13 residues. The CDR3 DNA reads as TGCGCCAGCAGCCGGAGGGAAACCTACGAGCAGTACTTC. It translates to CASSRRETYEQYF.

The rearrangement uses TRBV6-5 and TRBJ2-7; TRBD2 matches at 7 bases. The J segment lost 1 base and the V segment lost 5 bases, leaving 2 bases of the junction unmatched. CDR3 length equals 13 residues. Looked up from germline, CDR1 is MNHEY and CDR2 is SVGAGI. The DNA for the CDR3 is TGTGCCAGCAGTAGCGGGATATCCTACGAGCAGTACTTC. Its translation is CASSSGISYEQYF.

The chain combines TRBV2 with TRBJ2-1, with no clear D. The CDR3 has 15 residues. Germline-derived CDR1 and CDR2 are SNHLY and FYNNEI. The V end lost 8 bases, the J end lost 8 bases, and 22 bases lay between the germline ends. CDR3 region: CASENRPLTVDEQFF. The CDR3 coding sequence is TGTGCCAGCGAAAACCGGCCCCTCACAGTCGATGAGCAGTTCTTC.

The chain recombines TRBV2 with TRBJ1-2, with D unclear. From germline, CDR1 is SNHLY and CDR2 FYNNEI. The CDR3 is 14 residues long. Trimming removed 7 bases from V and 4 bases from J, with 16 bases in between. CDR3 sequence (DNA): TGTGCCAGCATCGAACGGGTCGATGGCTATGGCTACACCTTC. This sequence encodes CASIERVDGYGYTF.

This chain connects TRBV4-3 to TRBJ2-3; no firm D call. The CDR3 has 15 residues. The V and J ends lost 2 bases and 5 bases respectively, with 14 bases between them. Germline CDR1 is LGHNA and CDR2 is YSLEER. CDR3 residues: CASSQLSGRKDTQYF. The CDR3 region has the DNA TGCGCCAGCAGCCAATTGTCAGGCCGCAAAGATACGCAGTATTTT.

The V and J genes are TRBV29-1 and TRBJ2-2; 12 bases line up with TRBD2. There are 16 residues in the CDR3. The trim removed 6 bases at V and 4 bases at J, leaving 9 bases unmatched. Per germline, CDR1 SQVTM and CDR2 ANQGSEA. The CDR3 DNA is TGCAGCGTCGATCGACTAGCGGGAGAAGGCACCGGGGAGCTGTTTTTT. Amino acids: CSVDRLAGEGTGELFF.

The chain combines TRBV27 with TRBJ2-1, with 13 nucleotides matching TRBD2. Germline assignment: CDR1 MNHEY and CDR2 SMNVEV (reference sequence). Trimming cost V 5 bases and J 9 bases; bases outside gene matches: 10. CDR3 length: 16 amino acids. The CDR3 region has the DNA TGTGCCAGCAGTATTACTAGCGGGGGGGCCCAGTTTGAGCAGTTCTTC. This codes for CASSITSGGAQFEQFF.

The chain uses TRBV9 and TRBJ2-7, with 9 nucleotides matching TRBD1. Unmatched junction bases numbered 10, after V lost 3 bases and J lost 6 bases. Germline CDR1 SGDLS, CDR2 YYNGEE. The CDR3 runs to 15 residues. In DNA, the CDR3 is TGTGCCAGCAGCGGTCCGGGACAGGGACCGGGCGAGCAGTACTTC. It yields the protein CASSGPGQGPGEQYF.

The chain links TRBV5-4 to TRBJ2-3; D perhaps matches TRBD1 (6 bases). The CDR3 totals 16 residues. The V gene's germline CDR1 is SGHNT and CDR2 YYREEE (reference sequence). V was pared by 0 bases and J by 2 bases, with 13 bases between. CDR3 in DNA: TGTGCCAGCAGCTTGGCCGTGGACAGACTCACAGATACGCAGTATTTT. Protein sequence: CASSLAVDRLTDTQYF.

The CDR3 DNA follows: TGCGCCAGCAGTCGTGAGTACCAGGACACTGAAGCTTTCTTT. It specifies CASSREYQDTEAFF. The J gene is TRBJ1-1, the V gene TRBV5-1; D ambiguous. In germline, CDR1 is SGHRS, CDR2 YFSETQ. The CDR3 has 14 amino acids. V dropped 5 bases and J dropped 3 bases, with 14 bases sitting between them.

The rearrangement links TRBV7-2 to TRBJ1-1; D gene unclear. Germline V gene lookup returns CDR1 SGHTA and CDR2 FQGNSA. V lost 6 bases to trimming and J lost 1 base, with 3 bases between them. The CDR3 is made up of 11 amino acids. For the CDR3, the DNA is TGTGCCAGCAGACAGAACACTGAAGCTTTCTTT. Its translation: CASRQNTEAFF.

The rearrangement links TRBV6-6 to TRBJ2-6; D might be TRBD1 (5 bases). This CDR3 is 15 amino acids long. V lost 5 bases, J lost 4 bases, and 12 bases lay in between. Germline lookup yields CDR1 MNHNY and CDR2 SVGAGI (reference sequence). The CDR3, as DNA: TGTGCCAGCAGTGGGCCCAAGGGGGGGGCCAACGTCCTGACTTTC. Encoded protein: CASSGPKGGANVLTF.

CDR3 sequence: CASSIAGLNTGELFF. The DNA for the CDR3 is TGTGCCAGTAGTATAGCAGGGTTGAACACCGGGGAGCTGTTTTTT. The gene calls are TRBV19 and TRBJ2-2, with a weak D call TRBD1 (5 bases). Trimming took 1 base from V and 1 from J, leaving 7 bases between them. The V gene's germline CDR1 is LNHDA and CDR2 SQIVND (reference sequence). The CDR3 length is 15 residues.

The rearrangement links TRBV5-1 to TRBJ2-5; 8 bases agree with TRBD2. Germline V gene lookup returns CDR1 SGHRS and CDR2 YFSETQ. Trimming cost V 6 bases and J 3 bases; bases outside gene matches: 13. This CDR3 comprises 16 residues. CDR3 sequence reads: CASKKSVGAGEETQYF. The DNA of the CDR3 is TGCGCCAGCAAGAAGAGCGTAGGAGCGGGAGAAGAGACCCAGTACTTC.